This paragraph reports one T cell receptor (beta chain). The antigen is unknown. These data come from a study of shared clonotypes between healthy human individuals. Execution of the assay was at deep level. TCRdb's copy holds only in-frame clones and misses some; the assay was immunoSEQ multiplex PCR. The sample lists some 1 million clones; about 70% were seen once. Study-wide results and limits: Donor clonotype sharing was expected to depend on sequencing depth.

The clonotype was recovered from a man aged 18 to 30 in good health. The sequencing input was memory CD4+ T cells sorted from blood. Subset described: CD45RA-negative fraction.

CDR3 coding DNA: TGTGCCAGCAGCTTGGACTTGTTAACCGGGGAGCTGTTTTTT. Translated, it gives CASSLDLLTGELFF. The genes are TRBV7-9 and TRBJ2-2, with D maybe TRBD2 (5 bases). The CDR3 consists of 14 residues. Germline CDR1 and CDR2: SEHNR and FQNEAQ (reference sequence). Trimming pared 3 bases from V and 5 bases from J, leaving 10 bases between.